A single sample is the source of the 21 T cell receptor beta chains below, sequenced in a study of blood T cell repertoires in COVID-19. Profiled with immunoSEQ multiplex PCR; TCRdb holds only in-frame clones, not every one. The sample contains about 350,000 clones, 90% to 95% of which appear only once. Material for sequencing was peripheral blood. The receptor set was obtained from a woman between 18 and 30 years old who had recovered from COVID-19.

The rearrangement links TRBV7-9 to TRBJ2-1, with TRBD2 matching 13 bases. Germline trimming cut 5 bases from V and 6 bases from J; bases unmatched to any gene: 7. The CDR3 is made up of 16 amino acids. The germline V gene has CDR1 SEHNR and CDR2 FQNEAQ (reference sequence). The CDR3: CASSTPGLAGVNEQFF. DNA for the CDR3: TGTGCCAGCAGCACACCCGGACTAGCGGGAGTCAATGAGCAGTTCTTC.

The V and J genes are TRBV5-4 and TRBJ2-1; D might be TRBD2 (6 bases). The CDR3 is 15 residues long. Germline V CDR1 and CDR2: SGHNT, YYREEE (reference sequence). V was shortened by 0 bases and J by 5 bases, with 12 bases between the two germline ends. CDR3 DNA sequence: TGTGCCAGCAGCTTGGCCAGTACGGGGGACAATGAGCAGTTCTTC. This codes for CASSLASTGDNEQFF.

The chain is built from TRBV5-1 and TRBJ1-6; possibly TRBD1 for D (5 bases). The V gene's germline CDR1 is SGHRS and CDR2 YFSETQ. The CDR3 sequence is 16 residues long. Trimming took 4 bases from V and 5 from J, leaving 16 bases between them. The CDR3 nucleotides read TGCGCCAGCAGCGACCAAAGGACAAGTAATAATTCACCCCTCCACTTT. It yields the protein CASSDQRTSNNSPLHF.

This chain uses TRBV6-5 with TRBJ1-3, with D possibly being TRBD1 (5 bases). V shed 9 bases and J shed 0 bases, with 15 bases lying between them. The CDR3 sequence is 15 residues long. Germline V CDR1 and CDR2: MNHEY, SVGAGI. CDR3 in DNA: TGTGCCAGTAGAAGGGGCGGGAACTCTGGAAACACCATATATTTT. Translation gives CASRRGGNSGNTIYF.

This chain uses TRBV24-1 with TRBJ1-5, with 7 nucleotides matching TRBD1. Per germline, CDR1 KGHDR and CDR2 SFDVKD. The CDR3 spans 14 residues. J was trimmed by 4 bases and V by 3 bases; bases with no gene match: 2. The CDR3 loop is CATSDATGNQPQHF. The CDR3 nucleotides read TGTGCCACCAGTGATGCGACAGGGAATCAGCCCCAGCATTTT.

This chain joins TRBV6-1 and TRBJ2-1; tentative D call: TRBD1 (5 bases). From germline, CDR1 is MNHNS and CDR2 SASEGT. The CDR3 extends over 15 amino acids. With 0 bases removed from V and 4 bases from J, the gap between germline ends came to 10 bases. CDR3 region: CASSEARHRYNEQFF. The CDR3 DNA reads TGTGCCAGCAGTGAAGCCAGACACAGGTACAATGAGCAGTTCTTC.

This clone was seen just once. This chain joins TRBV9 and TRBJ2-5; 8 nucleotides agree with TRBD1. This CDR3 spans 14 amino acids. Germline CDR1 and CDR2: SGDLS and YYNGEE. Trimming at V came to 3 bases and at J to 1 base, leaving 2 bases not matched to a gene. The CDR3 sequence is CASSAGTGQETQYF. CDR3 in DNA: TGTGCCAGCAGCGCCGGGACAGGCCAAGAGACCCAGTACTTC.

The V call is TRBV27, the J call TRBJ2-3, with a possible D match to TRBD2 (7 bases). The germline gives CDR1 MNHEY, CDR2 SMNVEV (reference sequence). V lost 6 bases and J lost 4, with 14 bases in between. The CDR3 totals 14 residues. CDR3 in amino acids: CASSEQGGSDTQYF. The CDR3 DNA follows: TGTGCCAGCAGCGAACAGGGAGGGTCAGATACGCAGTATTTT.

The J gene is TRBJ1-2, the V gene TRBV5-4, with D possibly TRBD1 on 5 matching bases. The V gene's germline CDR1 is SGHNT and CDR2 YYREEE (reference sequence). With 4 bases removed from V and 8 bases from J, the gap between germline ends came to 18 bases. This CDR3 contains 14 residues. This CDR3 reads CASSVPTDRTGYTF. As DNA, the CDR3 is TGTGCCAGCAGCGTCCCGACAGATCGCACCGGCTACACCTTC.

This chain uses TRBV5-1 with TRBJ1-2; 9 positions match TRBD1. The germline CDR1 and CDR2 sequences are SGHRS and YFSETQ. J gave up 7 bases and V 4 bases, and 8 bases lay outside the gene matches. This CDR3 is built from 14 residues. The CDR3 protein is CASSPGQGRRGYTF. As DNA, the CDR3 is TGCGCCAGCAGCCCCGGACAGGGGCGACGTGGCTACACCTTC.

In nucleotides, the CDR3 is TGTGCCAGCAGCTCAGTACCTAGCGGGAATGAGCAGTTCTTC. Translating it yields CASSSVPSGNEQFF. The rearrangement joins TRBV9 to TRBJ2-1; 8 bases align to TRBD2. With V trimmed by 4 bases and J by 7 bases, 7 bases remained unmatched. Looked up from germline, CDR1 is SGDLS and CDR2 is YYNGEE. There are 14 residues in the CDR3.

This chain joins TRBV5-8 and TRBJ2-5; the match to TRBD1 covers 8 bases. Germline CDR1 SGHTS, CDR2 YDEGEE. The CDR3 loop spans 15 amino acids. V gave up 4 bases and J gave up 4 bases; unmatched junction bases: 9. The CDR3: CASSLGQGWAETQYF. CDR3 sequence (DNA): TGTGCCAGCAGCCTTGGACAGGGATGGGCAGAGACCCAGTACTTC.

The V call is TRBV15, the J call TRBJ1-1; TRBD1 matches 8 bases. Per germline, CDR1 LNHNV and CDR2 YYDKDF (reference sequence). This CDR3 region has 15 residues. Losses at the gene ends were 5 bases for V and 3 bases for J; bases not matched to a gene: 8. The chain's CDR3 is CATSRGQGEDTEAFF. The DNA of the CDR3 is TGTGCCACCAGCCGCGGACAGGGCGAGGACACTGAAGCTTTCTTT.

The chain uses TRBV7-8 and TRBJ2-7, with a possible D match to TRBD1 (5 bases). Germline lookup yields CDR1 SGHVS and CDR2 FQNEAQ. The CDR3 consists of 14 residues. V was cut by 1 base and J by 3 bases, with 10 bases left in between. DNA for the CDR3: TGTGCCAGCAGCTTAGACGTCCAGGGCTACGAGCAGTACGTC. Translated: CASSLDVQGYEQYV.

The gene calls are TRBV5-8 and TRBJ2-7; 9 bases agree with TRBD1. Unmatched junction bases numbered 7, after V lost 2 bases and J lost 1 base. Germline V gene sequence: CDR1 SGHTS, CDR2 YDEGEE. This CDR3 comprises 16 residues. The CDR3 sequence: CASSFEKGQGSYEQYV. The CDR3 bases are TGTGCCAGCAGCTTCGAAAAGGGACAGGGTTCCTACGAGCAGTACGTC.

The CDR3 nucleotides are TGTGCCAGCAGCTTAGCGCAGGCAGTTAATGGCTACACCTTC. It specifies CASSLAQAVNGYTF. The chain is built from TRBV7-2 and TRBJ1-2; no clear D. V shed 0 bases and J shed 6 bases, with 11 bases lying between them. Germline lookup yields CDR1 SGHTA and CDR2 FQGNSA. The CDR3 has 14 residues.

Concerning this clone itself: Other DNA sequences within the sample encode an identical CDR3. The rearrangement uses TRBV9 and TRBJ2-3; TRBD2 matches at 8 bases. There are 16 residues in the CDR3. J gave up 5 bases and V 0 bases, and 8 bases lay outside the gene matches. Per germline, CDR1 SGDLS and CDR2 YYNGEE. CDR3: CASSVEAGGLGDTQYF. CDR3 nucleotide sequence: TGTGCCAGCAGCGTAGAGGCGGGAGGCCTCGGAGATACGCAGTATTTT.

V and J are TRBV5-6 and TRBJ2-7; D may be TRBD2 (5 bases). The CDR3 is 15 residues long. The V gene's germline CDR1 is SGHDT and CDR2 YYEEEE. V gave up 3 bases and J gave up 3 bases, with 16 bases separating them. CDR3 protein: CASSSLLKRIYEQYV. The CDR3 coding sequence is TGTGCCAGCAGCTCTCTGTTGAAGCGGATCTACGAGCAGTACGTC.

The rearrangement links TRBV11-2 to TRBJ2-3; D might be TRBD1 (5 bases). The CDR3 runs to 16 residues. Germline CDR1 SGHAT, CDR2 FQNNGV. V was shortened by 7 bases and J by 0 bases, with 17 bases between the two germline ends. DNA of the CDR3: TGTGCCAGCACCACAGGCTACGGCTTTAGCACAGATACGCAGTATTTT. As protein: CASTTGYGFSTDTQYF.

This chain connects TRBV5-4 to TRBJ2-5, with 9 bases matching TRBD2. V was clipped by 4 bases and J by 1 base; unmatched bases: 2. The CDR3 is 14 amino acids. CDR1 SGHNT and CDR2 YYREEE come from the germline V gene (reference sequence). DNA of the CDR3: TGTGCCAGCAGCCCGACTAGCGGCCAAGAGACCCAGTACTTC. Its protein product is CASSPTSGQETQYF.

This clone was observed a single time. The chain recombines TRBV24-1 with TRBJ2-7; the match to TRBD1 covers 7 bases. This CDR3 contains 18 residues. Germline V gene sequence: CDR1 KGHDR, CDR2 SFDVKD. The junction had 12 bases not matched to a gene; V was cut back by 2 bases and J by 0 bases. In DNA, the CDR3 is TGTGCCACCAGTGATTCTACAGGGTTCCGGGACAGCTCCTACGAGCAGTACGTC. It codes for CATSDSTGFRDSSYEQYV.